A selection of T cell receptor beta chains follows, all from one sample in a study of cytomegalovirus exposure and HLA in healthy donors. Only in-frame clones appear in the TCRdb table, and some are missing; sequencing was by immunoSEQ multiplex PCR. The sample shows 85,000 to 130,000 clones, 75% to 85% of them seen only once. Source material: PBMCs. These receptor sequences come from a man aged 50 to 60 in good health and CMV-seronegative. The CDR3 runs from the conserved cysteine through the conserved F or W. A D gene is named only where the DNA matches it firmly.

D,V,J,CDR3
-,TRBV9,TRBJ2-3,CASRGSGTDTQYF
-,TRBV2,TRBJ2-2,CATTEEPGELFF
-,TRBV7-9,TRBJ2-5,CASSPGLLQETQYF
-,TRBV6-5,TRBJ1-5,CASSSTGSSNQPQHF
-,TRBV19,TRBJ2-5,CASNSWADQETQYF
-,TRBV5-6,TRBJ2-1,CASSLASNEQFF
-,TRBV5-6,TRBJ2-4,CASSLVDSRGDIQYF
-,TRBV6-1,TRBJ2-2,CASSASQGHTGELFF
-,TRBV4-1,TRBJ1-6,CASSVRMTDVNSPLHF
TRBD2,TRBV7-2,TRBJ2-5,CASSRGPAGEETQYF
TRBD1,TRBV5-6,TRBJ1-4,CASSSKGTGVEKLFF
-,TRBV11-1,TRBJ1-1,CASSSDRNTEAFF
TRBD2,TRBV5-4,TRBJ2-5,CASRTGTTETQYF
-,TRBV7-2,TRBJ1-5,CASSATGNSNQPQHF
TRBD1,TRBV15,TRBJ2-7,CATSRDKDLGQGNYEQYF
-,TRBV30,TRBJ1-5,CAWSAEYNQPQHF
-,TRBV11-2,TRBJ1-5,CASSLSRDQPQHF
TRBD1,TRBV7-9,TRBJ1-1,CASGRDRSNTEAFF